This passage covers 30 T cell receptor beta chains from one sample sequenced in a study of Ad26.COV2.S vaccination and SARS-CoV-2 variants. Treatment of the sample: about 20 received Ad26.COV2.S at low or high dose, single or two shots; 5 received placebo; per-sample allocation not given. At day 63 after the first vaccine or placebo injection, samples were drawn. Sequencing used immunoSEQ multiplex PCR; TCRdb keeps in-frame clones, though not all of them. The sample holds some 640,000 clones, more than 70% seen once. The source was peripheral blood, collected in a trial of Ad26.COV2.S vaccine versus placebo. Receptors originate from a person between 18 and 65 years old who received the Ad26.COV2.S COVID-19 vaccine or a placebo.

For this clone: Different DNA sequences within this sample yield the same CDR3. V usage is TRBV6-5 and J usage is TRBJ2-3; D ambiguous. CDR3 length: 11 amino acids. V lost 3 bases to trimming and J lost 5 bases, with 3 bases between them. Germline V gene lookup returns CDR1 MNHEY and CDR2 SVGAGI. The CDR3 DNA reads as TGTGCCAGCAGTTATGGAGATACGCAGTATTTT. Translation gives CASSYGDTQYF.

The genes are TRBV9 and TRBJ2-3, with no clear D. V gave up 4 bases and J gave up 0 bases, with 15 bases separating them. Germline V lookup: CDR1 SGDLS, CDR2 YYNGEE. The CDR3 covers 16 residues. CDR3 amino acids: CASSPSSLPSTDTQYF. The CDR3 region has the DNA TGTGCCAGCAGCCCCTCCTCCTTGCCGAGCACAGATACGCAGTATTTT.

V gene TRBV10-3 combines with J gene TRBJ2-7, with TRBD2 identical over 7 bases. Germline V gene data show CDR1 as ENHRY and CDR2 as SYGVKD. The length of the CDR3 is 13 residues. Trimming cost V 5 bases and J 4 bases; bases outside gene matches: 5. CDR3 amino acids: CAISRPSGYEQYF. The CDR3 DNA reads as TGTGCCATCAGTCGGCCTAGCGGTTACGAGCAGTACTTC.

This rearrangement joins TRBV5-6 to TRBJ1-2; D is unresolved. The CDR3 has 14 residues. Trimming took off 2 bases at V and 2 bases at J, with 10 bases between the two ends. Per germline, CDR1 SGHDT and CDR2 YYEEEE. CDR3 region: CASSFGEVNYGYTF. CDR3 sequence (DNA): TGTGCCAGCAGCTTCGGGGAGGTAAACTATGGCTACACCTTC.

The chain uses TRBV7-2 and TRBJ1-5; D remains unclear. CDR3 size: 15 residues. Germline V gene lookup returns CDR1 SGHTA and CDR2 FQGNSA. V lost 0 bases and J lost 4, with 10 bases in between. In DNA form, the CDR3 reads TGTGCCAGCAGCTTAGCAGTCCGGGGAAATCAGCCCCAGCATTTT. Translation gives CASSLAVRGNQPQHF.

CDR3 sequence: CATSVKYSSYNEQFF. The CDR3 region has the DNA TGTGCCACCAGTGTCAAGTATAGCTCCTACAATGAGCAGTTCTTC. The chain employs TRBV24-1 and TRBJ2-1; D gene ambiguous. The CDR3 consists of 15 residues. V was clipped by 5 bases and J by 0 bases, with 10 bases between them. From germline, CDR1 is KGHDR and CDR2 SFDVKD.

This sequence joins TRBV27 and TRBJ2-4; D unclear. V dropped 3 bases and J dropped 6 bases, with 15 bases sitting between them. This CDR3 has 15 residues. Per the germline V gene, CDR1 is MNHEY and CDR2 is SMNVEV (reference sequence). CDR3 protein: CASSFRARVGNIQYF. Here the CDR3 DNA reads TGTGCCAGCAGTTTTCGGGCCCGGGTCGGAAACATTCAGTACTTC.

The chain links TRBV4-2 to TRBJ2-7; D not certain. The CDR3 is 16 amino acids. Trimming removed 4 bases from V and 0 bases from J, with 16 bases in between. Germline CDR1 reads LGHNA; CDR2 reads YNFKEQ. CDR3 nucleotide sequence: TGTGCCAGCAGCCCCTCCAGGTCTACAAGCTCCTACGAGCAGTACTTC. Translated, it gives CASSPSRSTSSYEQYF.

This sequence joins TRBV6-2 or TRBV6-3 and TRBJ2-7; D is unclear. From germline, CDR1 is MNHEY and CDR2 SVGEGT. CDR3 length: 15 amino acids. V lost 5 bases to trimming and J lost 1 base, with 15 bases between them. CDR3 nucleotide sequence: TGTGCCAGCAGTAATTATCACAGAGAGTCCTACGAGCAGTACTTC. Residues: CASSNYHRESYEQYF.

V usage is TRBV24-1 and J usage is TRBJ2-1; the D is unclear. The CDR3 extends over 13 amino acids. V lost 0 bases, J lost 6 bases, and 5 bases lay in between. Per germline, CDR1 KGHDR and CDR2 SFDVKD. As DNA, the CDR3 is TGTGCCACCAGTGATTTGAATGCCAATGAGCAGTTCTTC. Residues: CATSDLNANEQFF.

Note on this clone: The identical CDR3 is also encoded by other nucleotide sequences in the sample. The chain combines TRBV18 with TRBJ2-7; tentatively, D is TRBD2 (5 bases). Trimming shortened V by 2 bases and J by 3 bases, and 8 bases separated the two germline ends. Germline V gene data show CDR1 as KGHSH and CDR2 as LQKENI. This CDR3 is built from 13 residues. As DNA, the CDR3 is TGTGCCAGCTCACCAGGACTGGACTACGAGCAGTACTTC. Protein product: CASSPGLDYEQYF.

The chain carries TRBV6-6 and TRBJ2-1, with TRBD1 identical over 8 bases. The junction had 12 bases not matched to a gene; V was cut back by 4 bases and J by 7 bases. This CDR3 region has 16 residues. Looked up from germline, CDR1 is MNHNY and CDR2 is SVGAGI (reference sequence). This chain's CDR3 is CASSSPGTGKKNEQFF. The CDR3 nucleotides are TGTGCCAGCAGTTCCCCTGGGACAGGTAAAAAGAATGAGCAGTTCTTC.

The chain joins TRBV6-5 to TRBJ2-2; D remains unclear. Germline V gene sequence: CDR1 MNHEY, CDR2 SVGAGI. V lost 7 bases and J lost 6, with 12 bases in between. CDR3 length equals 13 residues. Written as DNA, the CDR3 is TGTGCCAGCATAGCCCTGGTGGCCGGGGAGCTGTTTTTT. Amino acids: CASIALVAGELFF.

J is TRBJ2-3 and V is TRBV7-7; D remains ambiguous. The germline gives CDR1 SSHAT, CDR2 FNYEAQ (reference sequence). The CDR3 is 15 amino acids. The V and J ends lost 1 base and 0 bases respectively, with 8 bases between them. CDR3 loop: CASSLGVSSTDTQYF. DNA of the CDR3: TGTGCCAGCAGCTTAGGTGTCAGTAGCACAGATACGCAGTATTTT.

The V call is TRBV19, the J call TRBJ2-1, with 7 bases fitting TRBD1. The CDR3 extends over 16 amino acids. Trimming removed 5 bases from V and 3 bases from J; junction bases left unmatched: 10. Germline CDR1 LNHDA, CDR2 SQIVND (reference sequence). CDR3 bases: TGTGCCAGTAGTCTGGCCAGGGGGAAATTCTACAATGAGCAGTTCTTC. It is translated as CASSLARGKFYNEQFF. Combining the CDR3 with reference TRBV19 and TRBJ2-1 gives the whole variable domain DGGITQSPKYLFRKEGQNVTLSCEQNLNHDAMYWYRQDPGQGLRLIYYSQIVNDFQKGDIAEGYSVSREKKESFPLTVTSAQKNPTAFYLCASSLARGKFYNEQFFGPGTRLTVL.

The CDR3 DNA reads as TGTGCCAGCAGGGGACTAGCGGGAGACTACAATGAGCAGTTCTTC. This gives the protein CASRGLAGDYNEQFF. The V and J genes are TRBV6-5 and TRBJ2-1, with 14 positions matching TRBD2. The CDR3 covers 15 residues. Germline V gives CDR1 MNHEY, CDR2 SVGAGI. V gave up 6 bases and J gave up 3 bases; unmatched junction bases: 1.

J is TRBJ2-7 and V is TRBV3-1 (or the pseudogene TRBV3-2), with a weak D call TRBD1 (6 bases). This CDR3 contains 14 residues. V was clipped by 0 bases and J by 3 bases, with 9 bases between them. Germline CDR1 is LGHDT and CDR2 is YNNKEL (reference sequence). CDR3 region: CASSQEGTFYEQYF. CDR3 DNA: TGTGCCAGCAGCCAAGAAGGGACATTCTACGAGCAGTACTTC.

The chain carries TRBV3-1 (or the pseudogene TRBV3-2) and TRBJ1-2; D remains unclear. Trimming took 0 bases from V and 3 from J, leaving 8 bases between them. CDR3 length: 14 residues. Germline-derived CDR1 and CDR2 are LGHDT and YNNKEL (reference sequence). CDR3 residues: CASSQEGWYYGYTF. The CDR3 DNA reads as TGTGCCAGCAGCCAAGAAGGGTGGTACTATGGCTACACCTTC.

J is TRBJ2-5 and V is TRBV9; 11 bases fit TRBD1. CDR1 SGDLS and CDR2 YYNGEE come from the germline V gene. The CDR3 has 15 residues. The junction had 7 bases not matched to a gene; V was cut back by 4 bases and J by 5 bases. Here the CDR3 reads CASSLGTGGVETQYF. For the CDR3, the DNA is TGTGCCAGCAGCCTCGGGACAGGGGGAGTCGAGACCCAGTACTTC. Filled out from reference TRBV9 and TRBJ2-5, the complete variable domain reads DSGVTQTPKHLITATGQRVTLRCSPRSGDLSVYWYQQSLDQGLQFLIQYYNGEERAKGNILERFSAQQFPDLHSELNLSSLELGDSALYFCASSLGTGGVETQYFGPGTRLLVL.

There are a few counts of this clone. The chain couples TRBV10-3 to TRBJ1-1; D is undetermined. The ends were cut back, 10 bases at V and 1 base at J, with 10 bases in the middle. The CDR3 extends over 12 amino acids. Germline V gene sequence: CDR1 ENHRY, CDR2 SYGVKD. The CDR3 region has the DNA TGTGCCAGCGGGTGGGGGAACACTGAAGCTTTCTTT. It yields the protein CASGWGNTEAFF.

This chain connects TRBV27 to TRBJ2-7, with TRBD1 matching 7 bases. CDR1 MNHEY and CDR2 SMNVEV come from the germline V gene (reference sequence). This CDR3 has 13 amino acids. Trimming cost V 3 bases and J 2 bases; bases outside gene matches: 1. The CDR3 DNA follows: TGTGCCAGCAGTTTCGGGACAGCCTACGAGCAGTACTTC. Translation: CASSFGTAYEQYF.

The V gene is TRBV14, the J gene TRBJ2-1, with D hard to call. CDR1 and CDR2 (germline): SGHDN, FVKESK. V dropped 3 bases and J dropped 6 bases, with 18 bases sitting between them. The CDR3 has 16 amino acids. CDR3 bases: TGTGCCAGCAGCCATAAAACTTCAATCAAGACCAATGAGCAGTTCTTC. Translation gives CASSHKTSIKTNEQFF.

This clone was found many times. The chain couples TRBV9 to TRBJ2-3; D is ambiguous. V was clipped by 3 bases and J by 7 bases, with 9 bases between them. Germline CDR1 is SGDLS and CDR2 is YYNGEE. This CDR3 region has 12 residues. The CDR3 reads CASSDLSNTQYF. CDR3 DNA: TGTGCCAGCAGCGACCTATCGAATACGCAGTATTTT. Full variable domain (rest looked up from reference TRBV9 and TRBJ2-3): DSGVTQTPKHLITATGQRVTLRCSPRSGDLSVYWYQQSLDQGLQFLIQYYNGEERAKGNILERFSAQQFPDLHSELNLSSLELGDSALYFCASSDLSNTQYFGPGTRLTVL.

The chain couples TRBV9 to TRBJ2-1, with D possibly TRBD1 on 6 matching bases. Germline loops: CDR1 SGDLS, CDR2 YYNGEE. V lost 4 bases to trimming and J lost 10 bases, with 12 bases between them. CDR3 size: 12 residues. CDR3 DNA: TGTGCCAGCAGCTCGCAGGGGCTGGAGCAGTTCTTC. It yields the protein CASSSQGLEQFF.

V gene TRBV29-1 combines with J gene TRBJ1-1, with 9 bases aligning to TRBD1. The V gene's germline CDR1 is SQVTM and CDR2 ANQGSEA. CDR3 length: 15 amino acids. The ends lost 0 bases at V and 3 bases at J; junction bases unmatched: 5. The CDR3 spells CSVEDLQGADTEAFF. For the CDR3, the DNA is TGCAGCGTTGAAGACCTACAGGGGGCTGACACTGAAGCTTTCTTT. Full variable domain (rest looked up from reference TRBV29-1 and TRBJ1-1): SAVISQKPSRDICQRGTSLTIQCQVDSQVTMMFWYRQQPGQSLTLIATANQGSEATYESGFVIDKFPISRPNLTFSTLTVSNMSPEDSSIYLCSVEDLQGADTEAFFGQGTRLTVV.

The rearrangement uses TRBV9 and TRBJ1-2; D ambiguous. Trimming took 3 bases from V and 0 from J, leaving 12 bases between them. CDR3 length equals 15 residues. CDR1 SGDLS and CDR2 YYNGEE come from the germline V gene. The CDR3 is CASSGPSNANYGYTF. CDR3 bases: TGTGCCAGCAGCGGCCCCTCAAATGCTAACTATGGCTACACCTTC. The full variable domain, completed using reference TRBV9 and TRBJ1-2, is DSGVTQTPKHLITATGQRVTLRCSPRSGDLSVYWYQQSLDQGLQFLIQYYNGEERAKGNILERFSAQQFPDLHSELNLSSLELGDSALYFCASSGPSNANYGYTFGSGTRLTVV.

The V and J genes are TRBV7-8 and TRBJ1-5, with a possible D match to TRBD1 (6 bases). V shed 4 bases and J shed 5 bases, with 18 bases lying between them. Germline V gene lookup returns CDR1 SGHVS and CDR2 FQNEAQ. This CDR3 is built from 16 residues. This CDR3 reads CASSSYGQGPYQPQHF. In DNA form, the CDR3 reads TGTGCCAGCAGCTCATACGGTCAGGGGCCCTATCAGCCCCAGCATTTT.

This sequence joins TRBV29-1 and TRBJ2-5; 8 bases map to TRBD2. Germline lookup yields CDR1 SQVTM and CDR2 ANQGSEA. V lost 7 bases and J lost 5; bases outside the gene matches: 6. This CDR3 has 12 amino acids. CDR3 coding DNA: TGCAGCGCCCGGACTAGCCGGGAGACCCAGTACTTC. Protein product: CSARTSRETQYF.

The chain is built from TRBV7-8 and TRBJ1-5; the D is unclear. The V gene lost 5 bases and the J gene lost 9 bases, with 14 bases spanning the gap. This CDR3 spans 13 amino acids. In germline, CDR1 is SGHVS, CDR2 FQNEAQ. The CDR3 is CASSARSRGPQHF. In DNA form, the CDR3 reads TGTGCCAGCAGCGCCAGGTCTCGAGGGCCCCAGCATTTT.

The V call is TRBV5-1, the J call TRBJ1-6, with a weak D call TRBD1 (5 bases). The V gene's germline CDR1 is SGHRS and CDR2 YFSETQ. The CDR3 runs to 13 residues. Trimming took off 0 bases at V and 11 bases at J, with 9 bases between the two ends. The CDR3 reads CASSLAGGTPLHF. As DNA, the CDR3 is TGCGCCAGCAGCTTGGCCGGGGGAACACCCCTCCACTTT.